This T cell receptor (beta chain) was identified during a study of cytomegalovirus exposure and HLA in healthy donors. The CDR3 totals 14 residues. Germline CDR1 MGHDK, CDR2 SYGVNS. The ends lost 6 bases at V and 5 bases at J; junction bases unmatched: 7. The study ran its PCR with 60 Vbeta and 13 Jbeta primers. The table came from immunoSEQ multiplex PCR; TCRdb's copy has only in-frame clones and leaves some out. The profile covers about 98,000 clones, with around 70% appearing a single time and over 1% taken by the ten largest. Whole-study results and caveats: Most CMV-associated TCR beta chains were later found to appear HLA-restricted.

About this clone itself: Its cognate antigen is unknown.

Sequenced: PBMCs. The chain joins TRBV25-1 to TRBJ1-2; 9 bases are shared with TRBD1. This clonotype originated in a female donor in good health and CMV-seronegative. The CDR3 DNA reads as TGTGCCAGCAGCCCCGGGACAGGGAGATATGGCTACACCTTC. Its protein is CASSPGTGRYGYTF.